This T cell receptor (beta chain) emerged from a study of technical replicates of blood from several donors. The assay was immunoSEQ multiplex PCR, and TCRdb's table has in-frame clones only and misses some. The data show 10,000 to 12,000 clones, with roughly 94% seen just once and approximately 7% held by the top ten. Germline CDR1 and CDR2: SGHNT and YYREEE (reference sequence). The ends lost 4 bases at V and 8 bases at J; junction bases unmatched: 3. This CDR3 is 14 amino acids long. This clone was observed a single time. The sample was PBMCs. The V gene is TRBV5-4, the J gene TRBJ2-1; 13 bases line up with TRBD2. The clonotype originates from a human donor in good health. CDR3: CASSTGLAGHEQFF. The CDR3 DNA follows: TGTGCCAGCAGCACGGGACTAGCGGGACATGAGCAGTTCTTC.